These T cell receptor beta chains were read from a single sample in a study of sequential checkpoint blockade in melanoma. Profiling relied on immunoSEQ multiplex PCR, and the TCRdb table lists in-frame clones only, not all of them. The top ten hold 12% to 15% of the sample, which has about 28,000 clones, roughly 91% seen once. Sequencing was performed on CD8+ T cells sorted from blood (inferred from file names), taken from a patient given nivolumab and ipilimumab in sequence. The receptors stem from a human donor with melanoma. Both conserved end residues are part of each CDR3. The order of the fields is V gene, clone size, D gene, J gene, CDR3 protein, CDR3 DNA. A D gene is named only where the DNA matches it firmly. Some rows mark clone size as missing; the rest say once, few, many or name a class of expanded clone.

V: TRBV7-3; size: NA; D: NA; J: TRBJ2-2; CDR3: CASSLRGNTGELFF; DNA: TGTGCCAGCAGCTTACGGGGGAACACCGGGGAGCTGTTTTTT
V: TRBV27; size: NA; D: TRBD1; J: TRBJ1-6; CDR3: CASSLTGVGSPLHF; DNA: TGTGCCAGCAGTCTTACAGGGGTAGGTTCACCCCTCCACTTT
V: TRBV7-8; size: once; D: NA; J: TRBJ1-2; CDR3: CASSLGAGATFYGYTF; DNA: TGTGCCAGCAGCTTAGGAGCAGGGGCGACCTTCTATGGCTACACCTTC
V: TRBV7-9; size: NA; D: NA; J: TRBJ2-2; CDR3: CASSSVTEQTGELFF; DNA: TGTGCCAGCAGCTCCGTAACCGAACAAACCGGGGAGCTGTTTTTT
V: TRBV2; size: once; D: NA; J: TRBJ2-3; CDR3: CASSEARSTRTDTQYF; DNA: TGTGCCAGCAGTGAAGCGCGATCTACCCGCACAGATACGCAGTATTTT
V: TRBV18; size: once; D: TRBD2; J: TRBJ2-5; CDR3: CASSHDRLAGGPSGTQYF; DNA: TGTGCCAGCTCGCACGACCGACTAGCGGGAGGGCCCTCGGGGACCCAGTACTTC
V: TRBV15; size: NA; D: NA; J: TRBJ2-1; CDR3: CATSNDRYNEQFF; DNA: TGTGCCACCAGCAACGACAGATACAATGAGCAGTTCTTC
V: TRBV7-2; size: NA; D: NA; J: TRBJ2-3; CDR3: CASSALLTGTSTDTQYF; DNA: TGTGCCAGCAGCGCACTGTTGACAGGGACTAGCACAGATACGCAGTATTTT
V: TRBV6-1; size: NA; D: TRBD1; J: TRBJ1-1; CDR3: CASSRQGARGAEAFF; DNA: TGTGCCAGCAGCAGACAGGGGGCGAGGGGAGCTGAAGCTTTCTTT
V: TRBV28; size: NA; D: NA; J: TRBJ2-1; CDR3: CASSLPPGLGMFF; DNA: TGTGCCAGCAGTTTACCCCCAGGGTTGGGCATGTTCTTC
V: TRBV4-3; size: NA; D: NA; J: TRBJ1-2; CDR3: CASSQGTQAFYGYTF; DNA: TGCGCCAGCAGCCAAGGAACACAGGCCTTCTATGGCTACACCTTC
V: TRBV19; size: NA; D: TRBD2; J: TRBJ2-1; CDR3: CASSIVIAGEINEQFF; DNA: TGTGCCAGTAGTATTGTAATAGCGGGAGAGATCAATGAGCAGTTCTTC
V: TRBV27; size: NA; D: TRBD2; J: TRBJ2-7; CDR3: CASSAYLAREGRYEQYF; DNA: TGTGCCAGCAGTGCCTACTTAGCGCGGGAGGGGAGGTACGAGCAGTACTTC
V: TRBV4-3; size: few; D: NA; J: TRBJ2-2; CDR3: CASSQDKRDTGELFF; DNA: TGCGCCAGCAGCCAAGACAAGCGGGACACCGGGGAGCTGTTTTTT
V: TRBV28; size: NA; D: TRBD2; J: TRBJ2-1; CDR3: CATSLAGPYNEQFF; DNA: TGTGCCACCAGCCTAGCGGGACCCTACAATGAGCAGTTCTTC
V: TRBV7-3; size: NA; D: NA; J: TRBJ2-3; CDR3: CASSLSRSRTDTQYF; DNA: TGTGCCAGCAGCTTAAGCAGATCCAGAACAGATACGCAGTATTTT
V: TRBV28; size: NA; D: TRBD2; J: TRBJ2-3; CDR3: CASSLGLAGWGTDTQYF; DNA: TGTGCCAGCAGTCTAGGACTAGCGGGGTGGGGCACAGATACGCAGTATTTT
V: TRBV27; size: NA; D: TRBD2; J: TRBJ2-2; CDR3: CASSPGTRNTGELFF; DNA: TGTGCCAGCAGTCCTGGGACTAGGAACACCGGGGAGCTGTTTTTT
V: TRBV30; size: once; D: TRBD2; J: TRBJ2-7; CDR3: CAWGGVHEQYF; DNA: TGTGCCTGGGGGGGGGTCCACGAGCAGTACTTC
V: TRBV7-9; size: NA; D: NA; J: TRBJ1-5; CDR3: CASSSSGGASQPQHF; DNA: TGTGCCAGCAGCTCCTCTGGGGGGGCGAGTCAGCCCCAGCATTTT